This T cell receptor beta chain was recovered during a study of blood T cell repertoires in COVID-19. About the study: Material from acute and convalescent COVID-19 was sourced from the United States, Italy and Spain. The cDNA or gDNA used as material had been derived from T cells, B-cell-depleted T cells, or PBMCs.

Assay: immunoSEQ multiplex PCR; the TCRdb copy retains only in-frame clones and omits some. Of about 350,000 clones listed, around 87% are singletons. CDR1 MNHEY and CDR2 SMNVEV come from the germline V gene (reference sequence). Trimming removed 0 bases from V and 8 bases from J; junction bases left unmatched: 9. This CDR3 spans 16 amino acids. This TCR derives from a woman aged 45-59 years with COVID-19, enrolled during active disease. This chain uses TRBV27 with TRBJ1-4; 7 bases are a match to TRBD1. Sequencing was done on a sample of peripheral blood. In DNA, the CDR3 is TGTGCCAGCAGTTTATCCGTGGCAGGGGGAGGAGAAAAACTGTTTTTT. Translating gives CASSLSVAGGGEKLFF. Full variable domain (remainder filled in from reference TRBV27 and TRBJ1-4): EAQVTQNPRYLITVTGKKLTVTCSQNMNHEYMSWYRQDPGLGLRQIYYSMNVEVTDKGDVPEGYKVSRKEKRNFPLILESPSPNQTSLYFCASSLSVAGGGEKLFFGSGTQLSVL.